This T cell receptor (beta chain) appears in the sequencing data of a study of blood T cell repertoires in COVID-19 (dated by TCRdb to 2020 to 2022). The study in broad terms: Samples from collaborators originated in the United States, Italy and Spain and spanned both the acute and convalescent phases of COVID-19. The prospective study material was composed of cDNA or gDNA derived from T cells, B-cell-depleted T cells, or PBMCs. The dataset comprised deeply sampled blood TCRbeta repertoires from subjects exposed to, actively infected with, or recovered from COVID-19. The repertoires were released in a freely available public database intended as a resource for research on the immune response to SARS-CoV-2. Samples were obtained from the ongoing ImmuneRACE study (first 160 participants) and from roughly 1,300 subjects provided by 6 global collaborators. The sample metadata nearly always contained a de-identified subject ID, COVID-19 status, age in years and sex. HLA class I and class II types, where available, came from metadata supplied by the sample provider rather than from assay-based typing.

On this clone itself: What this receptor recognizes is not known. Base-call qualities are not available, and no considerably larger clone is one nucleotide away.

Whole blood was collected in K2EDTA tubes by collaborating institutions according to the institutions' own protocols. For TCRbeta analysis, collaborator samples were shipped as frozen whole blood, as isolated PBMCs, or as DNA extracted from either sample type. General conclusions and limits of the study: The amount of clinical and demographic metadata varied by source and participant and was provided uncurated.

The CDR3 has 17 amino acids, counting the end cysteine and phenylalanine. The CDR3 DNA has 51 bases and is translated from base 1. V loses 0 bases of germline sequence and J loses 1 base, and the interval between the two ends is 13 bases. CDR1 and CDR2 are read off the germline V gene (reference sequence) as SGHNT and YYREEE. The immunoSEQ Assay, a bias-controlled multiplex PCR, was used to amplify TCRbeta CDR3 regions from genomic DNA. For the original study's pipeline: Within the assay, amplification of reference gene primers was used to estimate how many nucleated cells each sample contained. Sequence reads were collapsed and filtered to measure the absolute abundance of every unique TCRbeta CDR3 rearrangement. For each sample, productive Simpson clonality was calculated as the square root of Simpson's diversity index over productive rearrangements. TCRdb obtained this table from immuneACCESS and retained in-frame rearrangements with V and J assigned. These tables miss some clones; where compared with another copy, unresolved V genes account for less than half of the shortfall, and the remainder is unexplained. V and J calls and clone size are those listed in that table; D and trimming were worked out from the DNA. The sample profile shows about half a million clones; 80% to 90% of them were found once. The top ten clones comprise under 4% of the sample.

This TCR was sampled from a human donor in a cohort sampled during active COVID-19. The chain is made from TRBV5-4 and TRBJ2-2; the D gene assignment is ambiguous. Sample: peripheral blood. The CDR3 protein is CASSLGALDLNTGELFF. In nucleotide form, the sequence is TGTGCCAGCAGCTTGGGGGCGTTAGATTTGAACACCGGGGAGCTGTTTTTT.